These 10 T cell receptor beta chains were all obtained from the same sample, sequenced in a study of CD8 T cells in ankylosing spondylitis. General study results and limits: Apparently characteristic of ankylosing spondylitis blood was a TCR beta motif (fewer than ten highly homologous variants).

TCRdb independently ran MiXCR on the 5' RACE reads; one entry per CDR3 protein. Counted here are 670,000 or so distinct CDR3 sequences, around 19% occurring once; the ten biggest clones make up around a fifth. The antigens these receptors bind are not known. The sample was blood, either unsorted or a sorted T cell fraction (not recorded which). These receptors originate from a male donor with ankylosing spondylitis.

V usage is TRBV10-3 and J usage is TRBJ1-1; 7 positions agree with TRBD1. The length of the CDR3 is 15 residues. CDR1 is ENHRY, CDR2 SYGVKD, per germline. Unmatched junction bases numbered 10, after V lost 6 bases and J lost 3 bases. The CDR3 region is CAIRGAQGVDTEAFF. CDR3 in DNA: TGTGCCATCAGAGGCGCCCAGGGGGTGGACACTGAAGCTTTCTTT.

The chain joins TRBV5-4 to TRBJ2-1; TRBD2 matches 7 bases. Trimming cost V 1 base and J 6 bases; bases outside gene matches: 7. Germline CDR1 is SGHNT and CDR2 is YYREEE (reference sequence). CDR3 size: 15 residues. CDR3: CASSLQGWGGNEQFF. The DNA for the CDR3 is TGTGCCAGCAGCTTGCAGGGATGGGGGGGCAATGAGCAGTTCTTC.

This clonotype was found many times. The CDR3: CSATSDSSGNTIYF. CDR3 sequence (DNA): TGCAGTGCAACTTCCGATAGCTCTGGAAACACCATATATTTT. This rearrangement joins TRBV20-1 to TRBJ1-3; D unresolved. Germline lookup yields CDR1 DFQATT and CDR2 SNEGSKA (reference sequence). The CDR3 runs to 14 residues. V lost 6 bases, J lost 0 bases, and 12 bases lay in between.

The chain is built from TRBV19 and TRBJ1-1; no clear D gene. This CDR3 region has 15 residues. Trimming removed 5 bases from V and 4 bases from J, with 17 bases in between. Germline values: CDR1 LNHDA, CDR2 SQIVND (reference sequence). CDR3 region: CASSPSGATGTEAFF. CDR3 sequence (DNA): TGTGCCAGTAGTCCTTCGGGAGCCACGGGCACTGAAGCTTTCTTT.

This chain links TRBV3-1 with TRBJ2-3; D is unresolved. V dropped 1 base and J dropped 4 bases, with 6 bases sitting between them. The CDR3 length is 13 residues. The germline V gene has CDR1 LGHDT and CDR2 YNNKEL (reference sequence). The chain's CDR3 is CASSQGIPDTQYF. The CDR3 DNA reads TGTGCCAGCAGCCAAGGGATCCCAGATACGCAGTATTTT.

This sequence joins TRBV21-1 and TRBJ2-7; TRBD1 is taken as the D call from the table, unchecked against the DNA. TRBV21-1 is an annotated pseudogene. CDR3 length equals 15 residues. This CDR3 is CASSPQDSFHYEQYF. The CDR3 bases are TGTGCCAGCAGCCCCCAGGACAGCTTTCACTACGAGCAGTACTTC.

The V and J genes are TRBV5-1 and TRBJ2-3; no definite D call. Looked up from germline, CDR1 is SGHRS and CDR2 is YFSETQ. V dropped 0 bases and J dropped 2 bases, with 10 bases sitting between them. This CDR3 is built from 15 residues. The CDR3 loop reads CASSLGVHNTDTQYF. The CDR3 region has the DNA TGCGCCAGCAGCTTGGGGGTCCACAACACAGATACGCAGTATTTT.

The chain has TRBV29-1 and TRBJ1-1; tentatively, D is TRBD1 (5 bases). Germline loops: CDR1 SQVTM, CDR2 ANQGSEA. This CDR3 contains 13 residues. Trimming took off 7 bases at V and 0 bases at J, with 12 bases between the two ends. The CDR3 region has the DNA TGCAGCGCCCGCTGGGACGTGAACACTGAAGCTTTCTTT. It encodes CSARWDVNTEAFF. The complete variable domain, with remaining parts taken from reference TRBV29-1 and TRBJ1-1, reads SAVISQKPSRDICQRGTSLTIQCQVDSQVTMMFWYRQQPGQSLTLIATANQGSEATYESGFVIDKFPISRPNLTFSTLTVSNMSPEDSSIYLCSARWDVNTEAFFGQGTRLTVV.

The rearrangement uses TRBV4-1 and TRBJ2-1, with D uncertain. V was trimmed by 0 bases and J by 10 bases, leaving 10 bases between them. CDR3 length: 13 residues. CDR1 and CDR2 from the germline V gene are MGHRA and YSYEKL. CDR3 bases: TGCGCCAGCAGCCAAGACCCTTTTTCCGAGCAGTTCTTC. Residues: CASSQDPFSEQFF.

This chain uses TRBV5-1 with TRBJ1-4, with a possible D match to TRBD1 (6 bases). Trimming took off 0 bases at V and 8 bases at J, with 11 bases between the two ends. Germline V gene data show CDR1 as SGHRS and CDR2 as YFSETQ. The CDR3 contains 14 residues. CDR3 bases: TGCGCCAGCAGCTTGGGCAGGGGAGAAGAAAAACTGTTTTTT. The encoded protein is CASSLGRGEEKLFF.